This T cell receptor beta chain was retrieved from a study of cytomegalovirus exposure and HLA in healthy donors. General observations from the study: The study listed 164 cytomegalovirus-associated TCR beta chains.

Each donor's status was that of a healthy bone marrow donor. Amplification used 60 Vbeta primers and 13 Jbeta primers. Clones were sequenced by immunoSEQ multiplex PCR, and TCRdb holds only the in-frame ones, with some missing. Of 80,000 to 100,000 clones in the sample, roughly 77% were seen once. Concerning this clone itself: Antigen: not known.

CDR1 and CDR2 from the germline V gene are KGHSH and LQKENI. The length of the CDR3 is 15 residues. V lost 0 bases and J lost 0; bases outside the gene matches: 2. The TCR sequence derives from a man aged 40-49 years in good health and CMV-seronegative. V and J are TRBV18 and TRBJ2-7, with TRBD1 identical over 7 bases. Material: PBMCs. Written as DNA, the CDR3 is TGTGCCAGCTCACCACCGGGACAGATCTCCTACGAGCAGTACTTC. It translates to CASSPPGQISYEQYF.